Included here is one T cell receptor (beta chain) sequence, with context. No antigen is known for it. The authors ran a second PCR of about 7 to 11 cycles using a sample-barcoded 5' primer and a J-beta primer mix. TCRdb reprocessed the 5' RACE reads with MiXCR, giving one entry per CDR3 protein. This repertoire shows over a million distinct CDR3 sequences, under 45% found once; its top ten account for under 20%. The CDR3 is 17 amino acids. V lost 0 bases, J lost 4 bases, and 20 bases lay in between. The germline V gene has CDR1 SGHRS and CDR2 YFSETQ. These data are taken from a study of blood T cells in healthy people across ages. Study outcomes and limitations: More naive CD4+ cells and higher diversity marked long-lived donors relative to aged donors. Across samples, TCR beta diversity tracked strongly with naive T cell percentage.

The TCR comes from a woman aged 55-70 years in good health. The sample taken for sequencing was blood. This chain links TRBV5-1 with TRBJ2-7; weak D call: TRBD1 (6 bases). The chain's CDR3 is CASSLGYERTVIYEQYF. DNA of the CDR3: TGCGCCAGCAGCTTGGGTTACGAGAGGACAGTCATTTACGAGCAGTACTTC.